These 6 T cell receptor beta chains came from one sample sequenced in a study of blood T cell repertoires in COVID-19. Method: immunoSEQ multiplex PCR; TCRdb's copy keeps in-frame clones and lacks some. The sample has approximately 170,000 clones, around nine tenths seen once. The sample taken for sequencing was peripheral blood. The receptors stem from a man aged 18 to 30 with active or convalescent COVID-19.

The chain links TRBV5-6 to TRBJ1-5, with D maybe TRBD1 (6 bases). Germline V gene sequence: CDR1 SGHDT, CDR2 YYEEEE. The CDR3 is made up of 14 amino acids. V dropped 4 bases and J dropped 6 bases, with 14 bases sitting between them. CDR3 coding DNA: TGTGCCAGCAGCCGATACAGGGTCCCTCAGCCCCAGCATTTT. It translates to CASSRYRVPQPQHF.

This chain uses TRBV6-5 with TRBJ2-1; 8 bases are a match to TRBD1. V dropped 2 bases and J dropped 0; count of bases not matched to a gene: 3. Germline CDR1 reads MNHEY; CDR2 reads SVGAGI. The CDR3 runs 16 residues. In nucleotides, the CDR3 is TGTGCCAGCAGTTACCTCCAGGGGGCCTCCTACAATGAGCAGTTCTTC. Translated, it gives CASSYLQGASYNEQFF.

The chain joins TRBV11-3 to TRBJ2-2; 7 bases match TRBD2. Looked up from germline, CDR1 is SGHNT and CDR2 is YENEEA. V lost 5 bases and J lost 1; bases outside the gene matches: 10. The CDR3 spans 17 residues. This CDR3 is CASSPREGNKNTGELFF. CDR3 in DNA: TGTGCCAGCAGCCCCAGGGAGGGTAATAAGAACACCGGGGAGCTGTTTTTT.

The genes are TRBV27 and TRBJ1-2; TRBD1 might be the D (6 bases). Germline loops: CDR1 MNHEY, CDR2 SMNVEV (reference sequence). The CDR3 totals 14 residues. Trimming pared 6 bases from V and 4 bases from J, leaving 15 bases between. CDR3 DNA sequence: TGTGCCAGCAGATCCACAGGGTCCCTCTATGGCTACACCTTC. Its protein is CASRSTGSLYGYTF.

The rearrangement uses TRBV28 and TRBJ1-3; maybe TRBD1 (5 bases). CDR3 length: 12 residues. The ends were cut back, 10 bases at V and 6 bases at J, with 13 bases in the middle. Per germline, CDR1 MDHEN and CDR2 SYDVKM. Here the CDR3 reads CATDSNQNTIYF. The CDR3 nucleotides read TGTGCCACCGACAGTAATCAAAACACCATATATTTT. Full variable domain (missing parts from reference TRBV28 and TRBJ1-3): DVKVTQSSRYLVKRTGEKVFLECVQDMDHENMFWYRQDPGLGLRLIYFSYDVKMKEKGDIPEGYSVSREKKERFSLILESASTNQTSMYLCATDSNQNTIYFGEGSWLTVV.

The V and J genes are TRBV7-8 and TRBJ1-2; 8 nucleotides line up with TRBD1. The CDR3 totals 17 residues. Germline assignment: CDR1 SGHVS and CDR2 FQNEAQ. Trimming removed 3 bases from V and 8 bases from J; junction bases left unmatched: 17. The CDR3 coding sequence is TGTGCCAGCAGCTTCCCAGGGGGCGAGGGATCTACGCGAGGCTACACCTTC. Its protein is CASSFPGGEGSTRGYTF.